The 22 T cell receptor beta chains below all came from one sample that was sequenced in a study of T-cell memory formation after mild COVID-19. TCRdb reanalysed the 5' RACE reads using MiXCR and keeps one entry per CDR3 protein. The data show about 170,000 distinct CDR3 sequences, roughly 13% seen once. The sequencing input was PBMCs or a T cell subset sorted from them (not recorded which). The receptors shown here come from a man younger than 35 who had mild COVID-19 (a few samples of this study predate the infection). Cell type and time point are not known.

CDR3: CASSAGTSEETQYF. Here the CDR3 DNA reads TGTGCCAGCAGCGCAGGGACTAGCGAAGAGACCCAGTACTTC. The V gene is TRBV7-8, the J gene TRBJ2-5; 10 bases align to TRBD2. In germline, CDR1 is SGHVS, CDR2 FQNEAQ. The CDR3 contains 14 residues. V shed 5 bases and J 3 bases; nucleotides not matched to a gene: 3.

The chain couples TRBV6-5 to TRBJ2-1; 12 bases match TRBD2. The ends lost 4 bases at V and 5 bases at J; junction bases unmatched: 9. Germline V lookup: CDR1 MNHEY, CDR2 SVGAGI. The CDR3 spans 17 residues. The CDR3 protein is CASSSVRLAGEDNEQFF. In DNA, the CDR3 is TGTGCCAGCAGTTCAGTCAGACTAGCGGGGGAAGACAATGAGCAGTTCTTC.

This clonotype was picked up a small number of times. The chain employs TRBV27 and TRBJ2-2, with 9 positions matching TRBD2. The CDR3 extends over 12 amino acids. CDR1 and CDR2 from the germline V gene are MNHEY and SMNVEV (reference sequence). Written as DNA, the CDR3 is TGTGCAACACTAGCGGGCACCGGGGAGCTGTTTTTT. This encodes CATLAGTGELFF.

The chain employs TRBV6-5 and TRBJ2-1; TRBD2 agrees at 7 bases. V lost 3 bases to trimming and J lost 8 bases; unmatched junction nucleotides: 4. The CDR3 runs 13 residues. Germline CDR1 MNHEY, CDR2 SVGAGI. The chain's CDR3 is CASSYASGYEQFF. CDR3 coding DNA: TGTGCCAGCAGTTATGCTAGCGGATATGAGCAGTTCTTC.

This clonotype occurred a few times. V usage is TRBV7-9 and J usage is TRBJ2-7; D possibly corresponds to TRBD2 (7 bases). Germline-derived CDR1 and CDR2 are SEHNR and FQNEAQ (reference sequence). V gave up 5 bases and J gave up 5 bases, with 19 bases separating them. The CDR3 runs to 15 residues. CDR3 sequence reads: CASSQVRGGGDEQYF. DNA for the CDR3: TGTGCCAGCAGCCAGGTGAGGGGGGGAGGCGACGAGCAGTACTTC. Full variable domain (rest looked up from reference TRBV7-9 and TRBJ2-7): DTGVSQNPRHKITKRGQNVTFRCDPISEHNRLYWYRQTLGQGPEFLTYFQNEAQLEKSRLLSDRFSAERPKGSFSTLEIQRTEQGDSAMYLCASSQVRGGGDEQYFGPGTRLTVT.

The DNA for the CDR3 is TGTGCCAGCAGCCCAGGGGGGGGGGAAGCTTTCTTT. This translates into CASSPGGGEAFF. The chain combines TRBV12-3 or TRBV12-4 with TRBJ1-1; 7 bases agree with TRBD1. The length of the CDR3 is 12 residues. With V trimmed by 6 bases and J by 8 bases, 6 bases remained unmatched.

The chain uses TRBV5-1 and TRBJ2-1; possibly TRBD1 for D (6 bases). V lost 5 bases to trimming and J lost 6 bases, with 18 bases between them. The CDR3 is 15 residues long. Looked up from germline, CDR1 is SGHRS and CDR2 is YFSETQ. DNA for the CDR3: TGCGCCAGCAGTTTCACCGGGACACCAGCCAATGAGCAGTTCTTC. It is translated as CASSFTGTPANEQFF.

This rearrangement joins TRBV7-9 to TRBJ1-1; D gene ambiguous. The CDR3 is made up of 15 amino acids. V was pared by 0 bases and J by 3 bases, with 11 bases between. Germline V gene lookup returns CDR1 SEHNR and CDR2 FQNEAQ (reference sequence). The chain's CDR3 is CASSLAEVADTEAFF. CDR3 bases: TGTGCCAGCAGCTTAGCGGAGGTGGCAGACACTGAAGCTTTCTTT.

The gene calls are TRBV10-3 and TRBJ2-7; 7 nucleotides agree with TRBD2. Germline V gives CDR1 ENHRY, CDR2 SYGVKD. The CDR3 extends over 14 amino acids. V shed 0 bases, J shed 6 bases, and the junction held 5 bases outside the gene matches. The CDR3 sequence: CAISESTSVGEQYF. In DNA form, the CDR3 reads TGTGCCATCAGTGAGTCTACTAGCGTAGGCGAGCAGTACTTC.

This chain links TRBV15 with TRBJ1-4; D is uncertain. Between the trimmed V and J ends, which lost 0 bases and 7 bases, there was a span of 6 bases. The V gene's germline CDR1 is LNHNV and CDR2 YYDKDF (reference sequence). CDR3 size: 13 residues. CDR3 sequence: CATSRDMLEKLFF. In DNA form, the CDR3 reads TGTGCCACCAGCAGAGATATGCTTGAAAAACTGTTTTTT.

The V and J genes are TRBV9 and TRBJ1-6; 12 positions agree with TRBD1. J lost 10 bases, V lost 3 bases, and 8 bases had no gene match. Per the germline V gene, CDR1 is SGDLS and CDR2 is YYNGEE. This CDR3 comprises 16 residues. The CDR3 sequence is CASSGGQGANESPLHF. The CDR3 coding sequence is TGTGCCAGCAGCGGGGGACAGGGGGCTAACGAATCACCCCTCCACTTT. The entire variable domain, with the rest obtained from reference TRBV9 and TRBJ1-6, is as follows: DSGVTQTPKHLITATGQRVTLRCSPRSGDLSVYWYQQSLDQGLQFLIQYYNGEERAKGNILERFSAQQFPDLHSELNLSSLELGDSALYFCASSGGQGANESPLHFGNGTRLTVT.

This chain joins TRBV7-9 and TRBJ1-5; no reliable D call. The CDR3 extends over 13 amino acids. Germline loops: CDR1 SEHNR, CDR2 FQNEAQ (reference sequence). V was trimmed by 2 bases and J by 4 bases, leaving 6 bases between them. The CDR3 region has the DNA TGTGCCAGCAGCTTATCCAGAAATCAGCCCCAGCATTTT. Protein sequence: CASSLSRNQPQHF. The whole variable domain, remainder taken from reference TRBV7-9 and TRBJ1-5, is DTGVSQNPRHKITKRGQNVTFRCDPISEHNRLYWYRQTLGQGPEFLTYFQNEAQLEKSRLLSDRFSAERPKGSFSTLEIQRTEQGDSAMYLCASSLSRNQPQHFGDGTRLSIL.

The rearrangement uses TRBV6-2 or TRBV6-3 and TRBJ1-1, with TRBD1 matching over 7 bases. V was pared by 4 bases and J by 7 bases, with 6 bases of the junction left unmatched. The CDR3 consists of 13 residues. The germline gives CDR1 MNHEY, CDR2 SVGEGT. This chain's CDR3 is CASSWTGRGEAFF. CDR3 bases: TGTGCCAGCAGTTGGACAGGAAGAGGTGAAGCTTTCTTT.

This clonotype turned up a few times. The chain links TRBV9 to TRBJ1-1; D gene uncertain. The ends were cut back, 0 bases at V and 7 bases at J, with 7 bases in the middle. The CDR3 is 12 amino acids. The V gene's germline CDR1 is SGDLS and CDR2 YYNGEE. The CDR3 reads CASSVGKGEAFF. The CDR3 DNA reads TGTGCCAGCAGCGTAGGAAAGGGTGAAGCTTTCTTT.

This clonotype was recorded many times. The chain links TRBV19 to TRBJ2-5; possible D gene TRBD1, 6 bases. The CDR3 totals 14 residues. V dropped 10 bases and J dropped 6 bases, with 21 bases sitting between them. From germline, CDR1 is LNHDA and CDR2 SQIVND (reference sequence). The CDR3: CANWGKQGRKTQYF. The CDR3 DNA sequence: TGTGCCAACTGGGGAAAACAGGGTAGGAAGACCCAGTACTTC.

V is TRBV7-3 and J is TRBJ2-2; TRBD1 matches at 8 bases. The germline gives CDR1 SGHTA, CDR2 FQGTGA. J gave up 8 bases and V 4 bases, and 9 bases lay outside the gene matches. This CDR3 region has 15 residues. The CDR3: CASSSTGGESGELFF. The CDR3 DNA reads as TGTGCCAGCAGCTCCACAGGGGGAGAGTCAGGGGAGCTGTTTTTT. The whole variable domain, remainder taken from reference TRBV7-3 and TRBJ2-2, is GAGVSQTPSNKVTEKGKYVELRCDPISGHTALYWYRQSLGQGPEFLIYFQGTGAADDSGLPNDRFFAVRPEGSVSTLKIQRTERGDSAVYLCASSSTGGESGELFFGEGSRLTVL.

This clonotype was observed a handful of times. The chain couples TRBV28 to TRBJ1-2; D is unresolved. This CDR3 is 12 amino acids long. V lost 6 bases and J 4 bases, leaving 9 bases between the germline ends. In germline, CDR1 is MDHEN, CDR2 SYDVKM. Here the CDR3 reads CASSTSSYGYTF. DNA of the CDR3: TGTGCCAGCAGCACGTCGAGCTATGGCTACACCTTC.

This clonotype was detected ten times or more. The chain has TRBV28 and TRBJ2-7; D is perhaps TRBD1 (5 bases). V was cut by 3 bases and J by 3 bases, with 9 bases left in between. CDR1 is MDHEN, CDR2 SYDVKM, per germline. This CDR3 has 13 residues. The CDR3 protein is CASSLTERYEQYF. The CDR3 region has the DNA TGTGCCAGCAGTTTGACAGAGCGCTACGAGCAGTACTTC.

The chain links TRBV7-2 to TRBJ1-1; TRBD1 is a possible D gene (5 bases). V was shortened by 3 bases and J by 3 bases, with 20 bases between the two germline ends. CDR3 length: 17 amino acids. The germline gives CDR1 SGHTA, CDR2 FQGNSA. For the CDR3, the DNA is TGTGCCAGCAGCTTCATGATCGGGCGGGGACGGGACACTGAAGCTTTCTTT. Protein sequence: CASSFMIGRGRDTEAFF.

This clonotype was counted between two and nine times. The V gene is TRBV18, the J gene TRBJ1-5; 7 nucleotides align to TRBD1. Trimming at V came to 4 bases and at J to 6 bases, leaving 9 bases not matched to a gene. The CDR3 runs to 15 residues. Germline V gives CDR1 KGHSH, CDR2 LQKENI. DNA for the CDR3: TGTGCCAGCTCACAGGAGGGGGCAGGCGGTCAGCCCCAGCATTTT. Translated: CASSQEGAGGQPQHF.

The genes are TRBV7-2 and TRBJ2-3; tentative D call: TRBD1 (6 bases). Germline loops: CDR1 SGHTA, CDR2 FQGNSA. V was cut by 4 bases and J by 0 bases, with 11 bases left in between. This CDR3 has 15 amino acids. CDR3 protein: CASSWGRPSTDTQYF. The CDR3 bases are TGTGCCAGCAGCTGGGGGCGCCCTAGCACAGATACGCAGTATTTT.

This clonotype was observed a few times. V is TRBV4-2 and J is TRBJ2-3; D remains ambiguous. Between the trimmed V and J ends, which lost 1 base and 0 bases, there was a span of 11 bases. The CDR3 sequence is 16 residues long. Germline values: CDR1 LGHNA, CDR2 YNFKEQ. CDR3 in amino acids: CASSQGLAISTDTQYF. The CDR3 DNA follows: TGTGCCAGCAGCCAAGGGCTGGCGATCAGCACAGATACGCAGTATTTT.